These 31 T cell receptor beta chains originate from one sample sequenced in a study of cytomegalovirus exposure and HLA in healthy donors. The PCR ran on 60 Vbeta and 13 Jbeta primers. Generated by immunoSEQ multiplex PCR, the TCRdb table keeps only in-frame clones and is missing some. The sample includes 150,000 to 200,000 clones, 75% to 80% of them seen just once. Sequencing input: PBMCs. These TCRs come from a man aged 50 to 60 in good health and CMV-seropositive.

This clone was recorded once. Written as DNA, the CDR3 is TGTGCCAGCGGGGGGACCTACAATGAGCAGTTCTTC. This encodes CASGGTYNEQFF. The genes are TRBV4-2 and TRBJ2-1; D perhaps matches TRBD2 (6 bases). The germline V gene has CDR1 LGHNA and CDR2 YNFKEQ. CDR3 length: 12 residues. The germline V and J ends were trimmed by 8 bases and 2 bases, with 7 bases remaining between them.

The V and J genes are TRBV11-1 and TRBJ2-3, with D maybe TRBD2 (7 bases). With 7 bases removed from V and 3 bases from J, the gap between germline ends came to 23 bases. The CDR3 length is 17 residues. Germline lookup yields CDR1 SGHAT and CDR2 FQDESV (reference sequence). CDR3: CASTGGLQGRGTDTQYF. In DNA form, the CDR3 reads TGTGCCAGCACGGGGGGCCTACAGGGACGCGGGACAGATACGCAGTATTTT.

CDR3 DNA sequence: TGTGCCACCAGCAGAGATCGGGGTTACTATGGCTACACCTTC. The encoded protein is CATSRDRGYYGYTF. The rearrangement joins TRBV15 to TRBJ1-2, with D hard to call. The germline V gene has CDR1 LNHNV and CDR2 YYDKDF (reference sequence). V was clipped by 0 bases and J by 3 bases, with 8 bases between them. There are 14 residues in the CDR3.

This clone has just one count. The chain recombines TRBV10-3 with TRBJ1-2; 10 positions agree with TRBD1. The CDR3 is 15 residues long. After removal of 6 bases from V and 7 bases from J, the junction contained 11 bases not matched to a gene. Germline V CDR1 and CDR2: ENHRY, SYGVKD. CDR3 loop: CAIRSTGTGVVGYTF. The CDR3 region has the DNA TGTGCCATCAGATCTACCGGGACAGGGGTTGTTGGCTACACCTTC.

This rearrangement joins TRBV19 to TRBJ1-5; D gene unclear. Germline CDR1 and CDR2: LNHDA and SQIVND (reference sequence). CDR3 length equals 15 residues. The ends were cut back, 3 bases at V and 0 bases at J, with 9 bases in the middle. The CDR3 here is CASSIYVNSNQPQHF. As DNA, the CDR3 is TGTGCCAGTAGTATCTATGTCAATAGCAATCAGCCCCAGCATTTT.

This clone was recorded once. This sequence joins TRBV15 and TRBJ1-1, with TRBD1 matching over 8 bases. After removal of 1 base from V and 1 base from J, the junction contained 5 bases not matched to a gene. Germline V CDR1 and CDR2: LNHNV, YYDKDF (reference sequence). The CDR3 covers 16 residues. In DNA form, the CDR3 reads TGTGCCACCAGCAGAGGGCGACAGGGGTCGAACACTGAAGCTTTCTTT. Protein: CATSRGRQGSNTEAFF. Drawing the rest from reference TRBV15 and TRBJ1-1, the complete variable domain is DAMVIQNPRYQVTQFGKPVTLSCSQTLNHNVMYWYQQKSSQAPKLLFHYYDKDFNNEADTPDNFQSRRPNTSFCFLDIRSPGLGDTAMYLCATSRGRQGSNTEAFFGQGTRLTVV.

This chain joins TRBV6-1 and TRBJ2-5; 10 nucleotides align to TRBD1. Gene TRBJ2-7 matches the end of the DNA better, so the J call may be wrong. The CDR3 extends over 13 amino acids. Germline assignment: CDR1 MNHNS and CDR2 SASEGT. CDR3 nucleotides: TGTGCCAGTCTCCGGACAGGGGGCTACGAGCAGTACTTC. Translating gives CASLRTGGYEQYF.

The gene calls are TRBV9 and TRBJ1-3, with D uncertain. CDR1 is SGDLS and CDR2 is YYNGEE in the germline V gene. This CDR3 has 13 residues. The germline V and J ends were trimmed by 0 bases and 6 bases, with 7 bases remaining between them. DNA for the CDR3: TGTGCCAGCAGCGTAGCCATCCAAAACACCATATATTTT. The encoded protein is CASSVAIQNTIYF.

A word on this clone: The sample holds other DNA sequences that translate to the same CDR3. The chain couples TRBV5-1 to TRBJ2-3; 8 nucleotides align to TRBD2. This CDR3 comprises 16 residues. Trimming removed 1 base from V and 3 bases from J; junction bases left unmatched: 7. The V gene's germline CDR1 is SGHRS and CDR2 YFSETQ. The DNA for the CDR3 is TGCGCCAGCAGCTTGAGTCAGCGGGGGACGACAGATACGCAGTATTTT. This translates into CASSLSQRGTTDTQYF.

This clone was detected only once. The DNA for the CDR3 is TGTGCCAGCAGCTTGGATGGGACACTACCGAATCAGCCCCAGCATTTT. This codes for CASSLDGTLPNQPQHF. This rearrangement joins TRBV5-6 to TRBJ1-5; a possible D gene is TRBD1 (6 bases). The germline CDR1 and CDR2 sequences are SGHDT and YYEEEE. This CDR3 has 16 amino acids. The V end lost 0 bases, the J end lost 4 bases, and 14 bases lay between the germline ends.

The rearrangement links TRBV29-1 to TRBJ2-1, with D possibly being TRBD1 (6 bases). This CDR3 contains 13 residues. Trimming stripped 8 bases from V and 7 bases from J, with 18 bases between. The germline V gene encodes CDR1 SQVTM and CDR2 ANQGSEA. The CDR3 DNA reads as TGCAGCCATACAGGGAGTTTGGGGAATGAGCAGTTCTTC. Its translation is CSHTGSLGNEQFF.

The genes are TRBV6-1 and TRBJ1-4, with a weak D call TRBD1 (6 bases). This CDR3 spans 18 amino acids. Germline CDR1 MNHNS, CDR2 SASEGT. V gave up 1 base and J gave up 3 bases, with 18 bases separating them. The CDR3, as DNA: TGTGCCAGCAGTGAAGGGCATTGGAGGGGGGGCTCTAATGAAAAACTGTTTTTT. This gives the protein CASSEGHWRGGSNEKLFF.

In DNA form, the CDR3 reads TGTGCTAGTGCCCCGACAGGAGACTACGAGCAGTACTTC. Its translation is CASAPTGDYEQYF. The V call is TRBV12-5, the J call TRBJ2-7; TRBD1 is a possible D gene (6 bases). The CDR3 runs to 13 residues. Germline V gene data show CDR1 as LGHNT and CDR2 as FRNRAP. V was shortened by 7 bases and J by 3 bases, with 13 bases between the two germline ends.

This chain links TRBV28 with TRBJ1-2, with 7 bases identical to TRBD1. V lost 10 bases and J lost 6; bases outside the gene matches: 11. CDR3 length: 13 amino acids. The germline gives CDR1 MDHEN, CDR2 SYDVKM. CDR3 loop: CATQRQGQDGYTF. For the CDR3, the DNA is TGTGCCACCCAAAGACAGGGACAAGATGGCTACACCTTC.

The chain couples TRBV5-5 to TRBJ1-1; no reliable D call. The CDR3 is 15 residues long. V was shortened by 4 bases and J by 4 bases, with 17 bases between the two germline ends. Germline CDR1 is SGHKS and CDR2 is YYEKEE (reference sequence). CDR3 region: CASSHRRETRTEAFF. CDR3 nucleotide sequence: TGTGCCAGCAGCCATCGTCGGGAGACACGCACTGAAGCTTTCTTT.

CDR3 nucleotides: TGTGCCTGGGGAGAGACGGGGTTCGAGCAGTACTTC. Protein: CAWGETGFEQYF. V is TRBV30 and J is TRBJ2-7; D is possibly TRBD2 (5 bases). The V end lost 5 bases, the J end lost 6 bases, and 14 bases lay between the germline ends. The V gene's germline CDR1 is GTSNPN and CDR2 SVGIG (reference sequence). This CDR3 is 12 amino acids long. Full variable domain (remainder filled in from reference TRBV30 and TRBJ2-7): SQTIHQWPATLVQPVGSPLSLECTVEGTSNPNLYWYRQAAGRGLQLLFYSVGIGQISSEVPQNLSASRPQDRQFILSSKKLLLSDSGFYLCAWGETGFEQYFGPGTRLTVT.

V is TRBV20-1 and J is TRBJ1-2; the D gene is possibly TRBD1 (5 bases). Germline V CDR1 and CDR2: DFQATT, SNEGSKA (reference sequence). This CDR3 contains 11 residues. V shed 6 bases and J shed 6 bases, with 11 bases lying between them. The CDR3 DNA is TGCAGTGCCCCAGGGTACGATGGCTACACCTTC. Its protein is CSAPGYDGYTF.

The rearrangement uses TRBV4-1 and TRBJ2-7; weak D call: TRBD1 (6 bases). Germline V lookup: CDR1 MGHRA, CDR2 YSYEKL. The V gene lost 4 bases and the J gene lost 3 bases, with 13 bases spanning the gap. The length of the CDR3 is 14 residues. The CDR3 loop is CASSPQQGGYEQYF. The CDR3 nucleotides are TGCGCCAGCAGCCCCCAACAGGGTGGCTACGAGCAGTACTTC.

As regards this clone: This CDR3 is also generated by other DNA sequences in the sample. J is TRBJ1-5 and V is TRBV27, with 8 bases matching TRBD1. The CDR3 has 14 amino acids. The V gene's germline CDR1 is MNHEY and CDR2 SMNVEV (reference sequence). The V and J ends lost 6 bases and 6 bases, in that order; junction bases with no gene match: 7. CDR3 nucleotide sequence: TGTGCCAGCAGGTACACAGGGGGAAGTCAGCCCCAGCATTTT. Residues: CASRYTGGSQPQHF.

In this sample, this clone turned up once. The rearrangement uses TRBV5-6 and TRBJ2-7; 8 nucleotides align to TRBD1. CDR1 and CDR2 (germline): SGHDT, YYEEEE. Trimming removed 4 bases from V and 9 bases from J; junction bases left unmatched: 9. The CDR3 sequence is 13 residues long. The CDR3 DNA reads TGTGCCAGCAGCCAAGGACAGGGACCCGGGCAGTACGTC. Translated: CASSQGQGPGQYV.

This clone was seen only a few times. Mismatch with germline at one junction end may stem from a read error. The CDR3 sequence: CAWSVQGQGIPF. The CDR3 DNA is TGTGCCTGGAGTGTACAGGGACAGGGGATTCCGTTC. V is TRBV30 and J is TRBJ1-2, with 10 bases lining up with TRBD1. The CDR3 length is 12 residues. The germline gives CDR1 GTSNPN, CDR2 SVGIG (reference sequence).

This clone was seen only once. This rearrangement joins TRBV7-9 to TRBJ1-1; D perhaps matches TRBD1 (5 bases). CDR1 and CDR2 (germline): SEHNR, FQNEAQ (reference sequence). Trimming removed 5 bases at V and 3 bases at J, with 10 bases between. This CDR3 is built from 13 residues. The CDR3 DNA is TGTGCCAGCAGCCCTCCAGGGTACACTGAAGCTTTCTTT. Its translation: CASSPPGYTEAFF.

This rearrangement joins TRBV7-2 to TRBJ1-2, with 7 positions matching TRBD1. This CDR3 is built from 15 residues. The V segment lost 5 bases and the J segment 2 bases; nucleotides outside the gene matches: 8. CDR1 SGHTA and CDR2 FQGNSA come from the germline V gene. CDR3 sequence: CASSPAGQANYGYTF. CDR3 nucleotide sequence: TGTGCCAGCAGCCCAGCAGGACAGGCGAACTATGGCTACACCTTC.

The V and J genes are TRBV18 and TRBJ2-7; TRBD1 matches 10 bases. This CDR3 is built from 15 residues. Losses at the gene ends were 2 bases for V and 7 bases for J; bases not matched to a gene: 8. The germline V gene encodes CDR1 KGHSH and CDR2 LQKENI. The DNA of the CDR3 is TGTGCCAGCTCACCAGGGACAGGGGCGTCAGGGGAGCAGTACGTC. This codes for CASSPGTGASGEQYV.

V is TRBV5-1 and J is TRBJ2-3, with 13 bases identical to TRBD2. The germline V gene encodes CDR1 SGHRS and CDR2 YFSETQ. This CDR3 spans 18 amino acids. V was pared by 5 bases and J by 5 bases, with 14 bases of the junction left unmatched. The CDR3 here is CASSFHSGTSGEVDTQYF. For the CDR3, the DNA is TGCGCCAGCAGTTTCCATTCCGGGACTAGCGGGGAGGTAGATACGCAGTATTTT.

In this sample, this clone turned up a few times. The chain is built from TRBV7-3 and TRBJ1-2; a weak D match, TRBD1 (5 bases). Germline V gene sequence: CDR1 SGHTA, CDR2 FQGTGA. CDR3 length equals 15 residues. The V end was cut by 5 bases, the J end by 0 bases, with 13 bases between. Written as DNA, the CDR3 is TGTGCCAGCAGCCCCGGGGGGGGTTCTAACTATGGCTACACCTTC. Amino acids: CASSPGGGSNYGYTF.

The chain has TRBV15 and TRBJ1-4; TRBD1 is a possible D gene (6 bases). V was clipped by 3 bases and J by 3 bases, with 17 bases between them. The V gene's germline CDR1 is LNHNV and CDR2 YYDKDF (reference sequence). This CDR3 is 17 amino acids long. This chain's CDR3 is CATSRGPGGRANEKLFF. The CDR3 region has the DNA TGTGCCACCAGCAGGGGACCGGGGGGCAGAGCTAATGAAAAACTGTTTTTT. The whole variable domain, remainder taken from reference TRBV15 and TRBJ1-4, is DAMVIQNPRYQVTQFGKPVTLSCSQTLNHNVMYWYQQKSSQAPKLLFHYYDKDFNNEADTPDNFQSRRPNTSFCFLDIRSPGLGDTAMYLCATSRGPGGRANEKLFFGSGTQLSVL.

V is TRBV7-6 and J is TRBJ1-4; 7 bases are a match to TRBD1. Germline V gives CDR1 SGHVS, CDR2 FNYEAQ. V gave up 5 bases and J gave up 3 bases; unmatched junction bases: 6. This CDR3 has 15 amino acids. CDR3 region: CASSPDGTANEKLFF. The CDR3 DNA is TGTGCCAGCAGCCCAGATGGGACAGCTAATGAAAAACTGTTTTTT.

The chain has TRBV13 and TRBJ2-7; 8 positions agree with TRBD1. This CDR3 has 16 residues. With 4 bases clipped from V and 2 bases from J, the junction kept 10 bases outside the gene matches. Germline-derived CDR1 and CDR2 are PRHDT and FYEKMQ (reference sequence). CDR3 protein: CASSSHAGQGAYEQYV. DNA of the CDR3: TGTGCCAGCAGCTCACACGCAGGACAGGGAGCCTACGAGCAGTACGTC.

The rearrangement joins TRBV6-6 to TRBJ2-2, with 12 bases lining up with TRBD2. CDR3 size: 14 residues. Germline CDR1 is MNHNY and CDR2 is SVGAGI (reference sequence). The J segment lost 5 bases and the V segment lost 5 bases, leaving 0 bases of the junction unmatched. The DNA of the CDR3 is TGTGCCAGCAGTCTAGCGGGGGGGACCGGGGAGCTGTTTTTT. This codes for CASSLAGGTGELFF.

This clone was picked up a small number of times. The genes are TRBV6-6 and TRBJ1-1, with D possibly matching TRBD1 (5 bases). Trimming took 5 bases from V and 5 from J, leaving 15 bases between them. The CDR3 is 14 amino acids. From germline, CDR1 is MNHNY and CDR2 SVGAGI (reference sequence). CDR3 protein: CASSPAGGWTEAFF. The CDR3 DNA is TGTGCCAGCAGTCCCGCGGGGGGGTGGACTGAAGCTTTCTTT.